One sample yielded the 8 T cell receptor beta chains listed below, sequenced in a study of PD-1 blockade in mismatch repair-deficient tumors. Clones were read by immunoSEQ multiplex PCR, and TCRdb kept only the in-frame ones, dropping some. This sample has some 130,000 clones, with about 88% found just once. The sample was peripheral blood, taken approximately 72 weeks after starting pembrolizumab. These receptor sequences come from an adult with mismatch repair-deficient cancer.

V and J are TRBV29-1 and TRBJ2-1; tentative D call: TRBD2 (6 bases). The germline gives CDR1 SQVTM, CDR2 ANQGSEA. The CDR3 runs 13 residues. The V end lost 7 bases, the J end lost 7 bases, and 17 bases lay between the germline ends. In DNA, the CDR3 is TGCAGCGCCGGGTCCGGGAGTGGAAATGAGCAGTTCTTC. It translates to CSAGSGSGNEQFF.

This sequence joins TRBV30 and TRBJ1-2; perhaps TRBD1 as D (6 bases). With 0 bases removed from V and 4 bases from J, the gap between germline ends came to 9 bases. The CDR3 has 13 residues. Per the germline V gene, CDR1 is GTSNPN and CDR2 is SVGIG (reference sequence). The CDR3 bases are TGTGCCTGGAGTGTTTTACAGGGCTATGGCTACACCTTC. Translated, it gives CAWSVLQGYGYTF.

The chain combines TRBV28 with TRBJ2-7; perhaps D is TRBD1 or TRBD2 (7 bases each). The CDR3 loop spans 15 amino acids. Trimming left V 5 bases short and J 4 bases short, with 18 bases between. In germline, CDR1 is MDHEN, CDR2 SYDVKM. CDR3 in amino acids: CASSTTGDYLYEQYF. CDR3 bases: TGTGCCAGCAGTACAACAGGGGACTACCTTTACGAGCAGTACTTC.

The chain carries TRBV28 and TRBJ1-5; 7 nucleotides line up with TRBD1. The CDR3 covers 16 residues. V was pared by 2 bases and J by 7 bases, with 11 bases of the junction left unmatched. Germline-derived CDR1 and CDR2 are MDHEN and SYDVKM. CDR3 sequence reads: CASSLLVTGVGQPQHF. The CDR3 nucleotides read TGTGCCAGCAGTTTACTCGTTACAGGGGTGGGGCAGCCCCAGCATTTT.

A single count supports this clone. The chain combines TRBV7-9 with TRBJ2-1, with 10 bases matching TRBD2. The CDR3 covers 15 residues. With V trimmed by 5 bases and J by 5 bases, 6 bases remained unmatched. Germline lookup yields CDR1 SEHNR and CDR2 FQNEAQ (reference sequence). The CDR3 nucleotides are TGTGCCAGCAGCCCTCTAGCGGGAGTTCACAATGAGCAGTTCTTC. Amino acid sequence: CASSPLAGVHNEQFF.

J is TRBJ1-4 and V is TRBV6-5; 9 bases map to TRBD1. The CDR3 consists of 16 residues. Germline assignment: CDR1 MNHEY and CDR2 SVGAGI. V shed 2 bases, J shed 5 bases, and the junction held 6 bases outside the gene matches. The CDR3 DNA reads TGTGCCAGCAGTTACACCAGACAGGGGGGGAATGAAAAACTGTTTTTT. It codes for CASSYTRQGGNEKLFF.

The rearrangement joins TRBV4-1 to TRBJ2-7; 8 positions match TRBD1. CDR1 is MGHRA and CDR2 is YSYEKL in the germline V gene. This CDR3 spans 15 amino acids. With V trimmed by 2 bases and J by 5 bases, 8 bases remained unmatched. The CDR3 DNA follows: TGCGCCAGCAGCCAATTTCCGGACAGGGTCCACGAGCAGTACTTC. Translating gives CASSQFPDRVHEQYF.

This chain connects TRBV27 to TRBJ2-3; D not certain. CDR1 and CDR2 from the germline V gene are MNHEY and SMNVEV (reference sequence). This CDR3 has 16 residues. Deletions cut 4 bases from V and 3 bases from J, with 17 bases between. Here the CDR3 DNA reads TGTGCCAGCAGTTCCTATTCAATCGGGTCTACAGATACGCAGTATTTT. Residues: CASSSYSIGSTDTQYF.